A single sample gave rise to the 32 T cell receptor beta chains below, sequenced in a study of T cells in Graves' hyperthyroidism and ophthalmopathy. Template material for amplifying TCR beta CDR3 regions consisted of RNA transcripts. When the TCR CDR3 underwent first-round RT-PCR, the HTBI primer set was used. One entry per CDR3 protein results from TCRdb running MiXCR on the multiplex PCR reads. Of 640,000 or so distinct CDR3 sequences in the sample, roughly 14% are singletons; the top ten hold 3.5% to 4.5%. The sequenced material came from blood. Receptors originate from a woman aged 40-49 years with Graves' ophthalmopathy.

Ten or more counts support this clonotype. The chain uses TRBV2 and TRBJ2-4; TRBD1 agrees at 7 bases. V was pared by 4 bases and J by 7 bases, with 10 bases of the junction left unmatched. This CDR3 spans 15 amino acids. Germline CDR1 is SNHLY and CDR2 is FYNNEI. The CDR3 nucleotides are TGTGCCAGCAGTGTAATGGCAGGGGGTGGTAACATTCAGTACTTC. This encodes CASSVMAGGGNIQYF.

There are a few counts of this clonotype. It may be a read error: a sequence one base away is much more abundant. V usage is TRBV25-1 and J usage is TRBJ1-3; D gene ambiguous. This CDR3 is 12 amino acids long. V dropped 4 bases and J dropped 0 bases, with 1 base sitting between them. The germline V gene encodes CDR1 MGHDK and CDR2 SYGVNS. CDR3 residues: CASSASGNTIYF. CDR3 in DNA: TGTGCCAGCAGTGCCTCTGGAAACACCATATATTTT.

This clonotype was observed many times. The chain employs TRBV30 and TRBJ1-1; D call uncertain. Trimming shortened V by 3 bases and J by 2 bases, and 13 bases separated the two germline ends. The CDR3 totals 14 residues. The germline CDR1 and CDR2 sequences are GTSNPN and SVGIG (reference sequence). Here the CDR3 reads CAWSLGILNTEAFF. CDR3 coding DNA: TGTGCCTGGAGCCTCGGCATTCTCAACACTGAAGCTTTCTTT.

This clonotype was seen many times. The chain recombines TRBV27 with TRBJ1-1; D may be TRBD1 (5 bases). CDR1 and CDR2 from the germline V gene are MNHEY and SMNVEV (reference sequence). V lost 9 bases and J lost 1, with 15 bases in between. The CDR3 has 14 residues. As DNA, the CDR3 is TGTGCCAGTACCCCAGGGTGGGCGAACACTGAAGCTTTCTTT. It is translated as CASTPGWANTEAFF.

This clonotype was picked up many times. The rearrangement links TRBV6-1 to TRBJ1-1, with a possible D match to TRBD1 (5 bases). The germline CDR1 and CDR2 sequences are MNHNS and SASEGT. This CDR3 comprises 15 residues. Between the trimmed V and J ends, which lost 7 bases and 1 base, there was a span of 16 bases. The CDR3 nucleotides are TGTGCCAGCACCCCCGGGACGGGATCGAACACTGAAGCTTTCTTT. Its protein product is CASTPGTGSNTEAFF.

The chain is built from TRBV6-2 or TRBV6-3 and TRBJ2-3; D gene uncertain. Germline V gene data show CDR1 as MNHEY and CDR2 as SVGEGT. CDR3 length equals 15 residues. Between the trimmed V and J ends, which lost 2 bases and 4 bases, there was a span of 13 bases. CDR3 amino acids: CASSYDGGTADTQYF. The CDR3 DNA reads as TGTGCCAGCAGTTACGACGGCGGTACAGCAGATACGCAGTATTTT.

This clonotype was picked up many times. V usage is TRBV12-3 or TRBV12-4 and J usage is TRBJ1-1; D is undetermined. V was pared by 3 bases and J by 2 bases, with 10 bases between. CDR3 length: 14 amino acids. The DNA for the CDR3 is TGTGCCAGCAGTTTCCGGGAAATCAACACTGAAGCTTTCTTT. It translates to CASSFREINTEAFF.

CDR3 in amino acids: CASSPSDYPQETQYF. The DNA for the CDR3 is TGTGCCAGCAGCCCCTCAGACTACCCCCAAGAGACCCAGTACTTC. V usage is TRBV12-3 or TRBV12-4 and J usage is TRBJ2-5; tentative D call: TRBD2 (5 bases). The CDR3 length is 15 residues. V was cut by 6 bases and J by 1 base, with 15 bases left in between.

V is TRBV5-1 and J is TRBJ2-4; 11 bases agree with TRBD2. The CDR3 spans 14 residues. V lost 4 bases to trimming and J lost 6 bases; unmatched junction nucleotides: 3. Germline CDR1 reads SGHRS; CDR2 reads YFSETQ. The CDR3 coding sequence is TGCGCCAGCAGCGAGGGACTAGCGGTAAACATTCAGTACTTC. Amino acid sequence: CASSEGLAVNIQYF.

Ten or more counts support this clonotype. V gene TRBV20-1 combines with J gene TRBJ1-2; D unclear. V was shortened by 3 bases and J by 4 bases, with 6 bases between the two germline ends. Germline V gene sequence: CDR1 DFQATT, CDR2 SNEGSKA (reference sequence). The length of the CDR3 is 11 residues. The DNA for the CDR3 is TGCAGTGCTAGTAGCAGCTATGGCTACACCTTC. Its protein is CSASSSYGYTF.

This clonotype was detected ten times or more. The chain employs TRBV29-1 and TRBJ2-2; D remains ambiguous. Germline V gene sequence: CDR1 SQVTM, CDR2 ANQGSEA. This CDR3 is 11 amino acids long. The V gene lost 6 bases and the J gene lost 2 bases, with 4 bases spanning the gap. The chain's CDR3 is CSVLNTGELFF. CDR3 nucleotides: TGCAGCGTCCTCAACACCGGGGAGCTGTTTTTT.

This clonotype was detected only a few times. The chain couples TRBV29-1 to TRBJ1-1; a weak D match, TRBD1 (5 bases). Germline-derived CDR1 and CDR2 are SQVTM and ANQGSEA. This CDR3 comprises 13 residues. Trimming cost V 0 bases and J 1 base, with 6 bases left between them. The CDR3 DNA is TGCAGCGTTGAAGAAACAGGGAACACTGAAGCTTTCTTT. This sequence encodes CSVEETGNTEAFF.

Ten or more counts support this clonotype. This rearrangement joins TRBV20-1 to TRBJ2-7, with D perhaps being TRBD1 or TRBD2 (7 bases each). The germline V and J ends were trimmed by 4 bases and 2 bases, with 18 bases remaining between them. Per germline, CDR1 DFQATT and CDR2 SNEGSKA (reference sequence). This CDR3 contains 15 residues. The CDR3 protein is CSAMGGGQLTYEQYF. The CDR3 nucleotides read TGCAGTGCTATGGGGGGGGGACAGCTTACCTACGAGCAGTACTTC.

This clonotype was seen ten or more times. The genes are TRBV28 and TRBJ2-2, with TRBD1 matching 9 bases. The J segment lost 5 bases and the V segment lost 0 bases, leaving 7 bases of the junction unmatched. The CDR3 spans 17 residues. CDR1 is MDHEN and CDR2 is SYDVKM in the germline V gene. CDR3 DNA sequence: TGTGCCAGCAGTTTATGGGGGGACAGGGAGGTTACCGGGGAGCTGTTTTTT. This translates into CASSLWGDREVTGELFF.

This clonotype came up many times. This rearrangement joins TRBV28 to TRBJ1-1; D is undetermined. CDR1 MDHEN and CDR2 SYDVKM come from the germline V gene. The V end was cut by 5 bases, the J end by 3 bases, with 7 bases between. The CDR3 is 12 amino acids. The CDR3 bases are TGTGCCAGCAGTCCTACGGACACTGAAGCTTTCTTT. As protein: CASSPTDTEAFF.

This clonotype was recorded many times. A junction end diverges from the germline sequence, so it may reflect a read error. This chain uses TRBV6-1 with TRBJ2-7; 7 bases align to TRBD1. The CDR3 spans 15 residues. Germline loops: CDR1 MNHNS, CDR2 SASEGT. CDR3 DNA sequence: TGTGTCAGCAGCGATTCACAGGGGAACGCCTACGAGCAGTACTTC. Translating it yields CVSSDSQGNAYEQYF.

This clonotype has ten or more counts. CDR3 in amino acids: CASSSGQGSYEQYF. The DNA of the CDR3 is TGTGCCAGCAGCTCGGGACAGGGCTCCTACGAGCAGTACTTC. The chain uses TRBV7-6 and TRBJ2-7, with 9 positions matching TRBD1. The CDR3 is made up of 14 amino acids. Germline loops: CDR1 SGHVS, CDR2 FNYEAQ. V was pared by 4 bases and J by 0 bases, with 1 base of the junction left unmatched.

This clonotype was seen repeatedly, ten times or more. V gene TRBV20-1 combines with J gene TRBJ2-7, with TRBD2 matching over 8 bases. The germline V gene encodes CDR1 DFQATT and CDR2 SNEGSKA (reference sequence). The CDR3 is 13 amino acids. Losses at the gene ends were 5 bases for V and 4 bases for J; bases not matched to a gene: 7. CDR3 in DNA: TGCAGTGCTCCCGGGACTAGTCGTTACGAGCAGTACTTC. Translation gives CSAPGTSRYEQYF.

Ten or more counts support this clonotype. V gene TRBV7-2 combines with J gene TRBJ2-5; perhaps TRBD2 as D (6 bases). Looked up from germline, CDR1 is SGHTA and CDR2 is FQGNSA. Trimming stripped 2 bases from V and 4 bases from J, with 8 bases between. This CDR3 has 13 amino acids. The CDR3 protein is CASSLWGGETQYF. The CDR3 DNA follows: TGTGCCAGCAGCTTATGGGGAGGAGAGACCCAGTACTTC.

There are many counts of this clonotype. V and J are TRBV6-5 and TRBJ2-7; a weak D match, TRBD2 (5 bases). CDR1 MNHEY and CDR2 SVGAGI come from the germline V gene. The length of the CDR3 is 17 residues. V gave up 2 bases and J gave up 3 bases, with 20 bases separating them. As DNA, the CDR3 is TGTGCCAGCAGTTACGCTTTTACATGGGCGGGCGACTACGAGCAGTACTTC. Translated, it gives CASSYAFTWAGDYEQYF.

Many counts were recorded for this clonotype. The rearrangement uses TRBV12-3 or TRBV12-4 and TRBJ2-7, with 10 bases matching TRBD1. The junction had 6 bases not matched to a gene; V was cut back by 5 bases and J by 2 bases. The CDR3 spans 15 residues. The CDR3 nucleotides read TGTGCCAGCAGTCTGACAGGGGGCCCCGCCTACGAGCAGTACTTC. This encodes CASSLTGGPAYEQYF.

This clonotype was detected many times. The V gene is TRBV12-3 or TRBV12-4, the J gene TRBJ2-5, with 8 bases matching TRBD1. The CDR3 has 17 amino acids. After removal of 5 bases from V and 1 base from J, the junction contained 12 bases not matched to a gene. CDR3 DNA sequence: TGTGCCAGCAGTCCCGACTGGACAGGGAACAGCCAAGAGACCCAGTACTTC. Translating gives CASSPDWTGNSQETQYF.

This clonotype was recorded many times. The chain employs TRBV28 and TRBJ2-7; 7 nucleotides line up with TRBD1. This CDR3 has 17 residues. V lost 6 bases and J lost 3; bases outside the gene matches: 17. Germline values: CDR1 MDHEN, CDR2 SYDVKM. CDR3 sequence: CASSTPSDRVAIYEQYF. The CDR3 DNA reads as TGTGCCAGCAGCACCCCCTCTGACAGGGTGGCGATCTACGAGCAGTACTTC.

This clonotype has just a few counts. This chain joins TRBV6-5 and TRBJ2-7; D call uncertain. The V end lost 0 bases, the J end lost 2 bases, and 11 bases lay between the germline ends. Looked up from germline, CDR1 is MNHEY and CDR2 is SVGAGI. The length of the CDR3 is 15 residues. The CDR3 coding sequence is TGTGCCAGCAGTTACTCGGTAGGACCCACCTACGAGCAGTACTTC. As protein: CASSYSVGPTYEQYF.

This clonotype was seen many times. The junction does not match germline at one end; this may be a read error. The chain recombines TRBV20-1 with TRBJ1-1, with 8 bases that match TRBD1. The germline V gene encodes CDR1 DFQATT and CDR2 SNEGSKA (reference sequence). This CDR3 comprises 16 residues. The CDR3 DNA sequence: TGCAGTGCTAGTCTGGACAGGGTTACTATGAACACTGAAGCTTTCTTC. As protein: CSASLDRVTMNTEAFF.

The sample holds many counts of this clonotype. The chain carries TRBV11-2 and TRBJ1-1, with D possibly being TRBD1 (6 bases). The CDR3 is made up of 14 amino acids. Trimming removed 5 bases from V and 4 bases from J, with 14 bases in between. The germline gives CDR1 SGHAT, CDR2 FQNNGV. The CDR3 protein is CASSGRGVGTEAFF. The CDR3 region has the DNA TGTGCCAGCAGCGGCAGGGGAGTTGGCACTGAAGCTTTCTTT.

This clonotype has a handful of counts. The chain uses TRBV7-2 and TRBJ2-7; D possibly uses TRBD1 or TRBD2 (5 bases each). Germline V lookup: CDR1 SGHTA, CDR2 FQGNSA. This CDR3 is built from 14 residues. V dropped 2 bases and J dropped 7 bases, with 15 bases sitting between them. This chain's CDR3 is CASSLNTGPLEQYF. The CDR3 DNA follows: TGTGCCAGCAGCTTAAATACGGGACCCCTAGAGCAGTACTTC.

This clonotype has ten or more counts. This sequence joins TRBV5-1 and TRBJ2-7; no definite D call. The CDR3 has 15 residues. Trimming removed 1 base at V and 0 bases at J, with 11 bases between. Germline V CDR1 and CDR2: SGHRS, YFSETQ. The CDR3 is CASSLRHSGSYEQYF. The CDR3 nucleotides read TGCGCCAGCAGCTTGCGGCACAGTGGCTCCTACGAGCAGTACTTC.

This clonotype was found many times. The rearrangement uses TRBV28 and TRBJ1-1; perhaps TRBD1 as D (6 bases). V was cut by 10 bases and J by 4 bases, with 16 bases left in between. Germline loops: CDR1 MDHEN, CDR2 SYDVKM. This CDR3 is 13 amino acids long. In nucleotides, the CDR3 is TGTGCCAACACGGAACAGGGTGTCACTGAAGCTTTCTTT. This sequence encodes CANTEQGVTEAFF.

The sample holds many counts of this clonotype. The rearrangement joins TRBV15 to TRBJ2-7, with D possibly called TRBD1 or TRBD2 (5 bases each). Trimming removed 3 bases at V and 2 bases at J, with 14 bases between. The CDR3 loop spans 15 amino acids. Germline V lookup: CDR1 LNHNV, CDR2 YYDKDF (reference sequence). CDR3 sequence reads: CATSSPGRRTYEQYF. For the CDR3, the DNA is TGTGCCACCAGCAGCCCGGGACGTAGAACCTACGAGCAGTACTTC.

J is TRBJ2-7 and V is TRBV12-3 or TRBV12-4; D may correspond to TRBD1 or TRBD2 (5 bases each). The CDR3 is 13 residues long. Between the trimmed V and J ends, which lost 6 bases and 5 bases, there was a span of 14 bases. Written as DNA, the CDR3 is TGTGCCAGCAGCACCGGGACGGACGACGAGCAGTACTTC. Protein: CASSTGTDDEQYF.

The chain is built from TRBV30 and TRBJ2-5, with D possibly TRBD1 on 6 matching bases. The germline CDR1 and CDR2 sequences are GTSNPN and SVGIG (reference sequence). The V gene lost 2 bases and the J gene lost 5 bases, with 12 bases spanning the gap. This CDR3 comprises 13 residues. The CDR3 sequence is CAWSLGGVETQYF. The CDR3 DNA reads TGTGCCTGGAGTCTTGGGGGCGTTGAGACCCAGTACTTC.